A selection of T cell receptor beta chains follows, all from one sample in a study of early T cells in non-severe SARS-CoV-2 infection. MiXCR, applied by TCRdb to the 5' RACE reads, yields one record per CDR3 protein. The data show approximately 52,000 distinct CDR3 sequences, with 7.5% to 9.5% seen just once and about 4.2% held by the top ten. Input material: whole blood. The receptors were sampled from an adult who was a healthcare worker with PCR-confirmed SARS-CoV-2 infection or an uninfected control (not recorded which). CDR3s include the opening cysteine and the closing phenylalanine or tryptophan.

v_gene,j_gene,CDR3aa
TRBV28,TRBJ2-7,CASRTTGLADEQYF
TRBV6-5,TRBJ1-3,CASRSQGNTIYF
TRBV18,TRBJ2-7,CASSPPGLGTGGHYEQYF
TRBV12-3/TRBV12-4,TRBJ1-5,CASSTDRVDQPQHF
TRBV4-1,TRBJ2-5,CASSQDPAGGYETQYF
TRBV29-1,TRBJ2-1,CSVEKGIDNEQFF
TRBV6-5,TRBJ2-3,CASSYAHLDTQYF
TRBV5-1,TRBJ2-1,CASSPQRQYNEQFF
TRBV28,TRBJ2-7,CASSLISRDRAEQYF
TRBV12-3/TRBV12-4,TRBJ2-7,CASSRSFASYEQYF
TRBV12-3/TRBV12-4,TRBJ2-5,CASSNRGETQYF
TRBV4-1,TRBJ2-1,CASSQDTGYYNEQFF
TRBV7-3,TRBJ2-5,CASSRTKQETQYF
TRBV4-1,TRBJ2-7,CASSQEWQYSYEQYF
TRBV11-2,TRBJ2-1,CASSQAGGVSYNEQFF
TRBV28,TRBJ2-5,CAITHGAEETQYF
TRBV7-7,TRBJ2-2,CASSLEVAPGELFF
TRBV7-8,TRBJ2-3,CASSSPSLASGANTDTQYF
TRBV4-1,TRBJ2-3,CASSQVGTRGTDTQYF
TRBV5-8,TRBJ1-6,CASSLSGRPLHF
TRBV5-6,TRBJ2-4,CASSLEGQVYTLAKNIQYF
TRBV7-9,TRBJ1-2,CASSLSGSGYTF
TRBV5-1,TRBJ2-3,CASSLAQGTQYF
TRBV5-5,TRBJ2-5,CASSLGTGNQETQYF
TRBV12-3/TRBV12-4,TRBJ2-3,CASSKRSSGGSDTQYF
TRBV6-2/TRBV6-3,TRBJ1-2,CASKRGPDYGYTF
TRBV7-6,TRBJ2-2,CASSSTSGYTGELFF
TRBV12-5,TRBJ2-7,CASTPQVAGGLYEQYF
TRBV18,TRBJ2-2,CASSPVNLDWNTGELFF
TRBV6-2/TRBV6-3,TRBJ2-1,CASIPTGGLEQFF
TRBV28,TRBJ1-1,CASTLQGYTEAFF
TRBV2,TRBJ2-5,CASKPTGGGETQYF
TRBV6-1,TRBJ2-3,CASGEEADTQYF
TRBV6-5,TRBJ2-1,CASSYSGRPNEQFF
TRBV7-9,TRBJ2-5,CASSHATLQETQYF
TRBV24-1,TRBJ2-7,CATSDHPGQGIYSYEQYF
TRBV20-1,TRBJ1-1,CSARGWRQMNTEAFF
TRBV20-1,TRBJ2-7,CSASGFYEQYF
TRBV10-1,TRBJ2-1,CASFRGLAGGAVGEQFF
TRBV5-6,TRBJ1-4,CASSLDQGRGNEKLFF